These 9 T cell receptor beta chains were sequenced from one sample in a study of vaccination and CD4 T cells after COVID-19. The Oncomine TCR Beta short-read assay was applied to DNA of cultured CD4+ T cells. TCRdb analysed the PCR reads with MiXCR anew, one entry per CDR3 protein. The data show 4,300 or so distinct CDR3 sequences, around 24% seen once. Their target antigens are unknown. Treatment here: approximately nine-day PBMC culture with coronavirus spike peptide pools or control peptides (ViraFEST assay). The sequenced sample consisted of CD4+ T cells from blood, cultured in vitro. These receptors originate from a human donor who had recovered from COVID-19.

This chain joins TRBV27 and TRBJ2-7; 8 nucleotides align to TRBD1. V lost 1 base and J lost 4; bases outside the gene matches: 12. Germline V CDR1 and CDR2: MNHEY, SMNVEV (reference sequence). CDR3 size: 17 residues. The CDR3 is CASSLFIQGEMRYEQYF. In nucleotides, the CDR3 is TGTGCCAGCAGTTTATTCATACAGGGGGAAATGAGGTACGAGCAGTACTTC.

This clonotype was found a few times. The gene calls are TRBV6-4 and TRBJ1-2; no definite D call. This CDR3 has 15 residues. Germline CDR1 is MRHNA and CDR2 is SNTAGT. Between the trimmed V and J ends, which lost 4 bases and 2 bases, there was a span of 14 bases. The CDR3 DNA is TGTGCCAGCAGTGTACTAATAGAGATGAACTATGGCTACACCTTC. Encoded protein: CASSVLIEMNYGYTF.

The rearrangement links TRBV30 to TRBJ2-7, with 8 bases fitting TRBD1. Germline trimming cut 1 base from V and 6 bases from J; bases unmatched to any gene: 8. CDR3 length equals 14 residues. CDR1 is GTSNPN, CDR2 SVGIG, per germline (reference sequence). CDR3 region: CAWSDHARGREQYF. The CDR3 DNA reads TGTGCCTGGAGTGATCACGCCAGGGGGCGCGAGCAGTACTTC.

The chain links TRBV3-1 to TRBJ1-6; D is unclear. The CDR3 has 15 residues. V lost 0 bases, J lost 9 bases, and 12 bases lay in between. CDR1 is LGHDT and CDR2 is YNNKEL in the germline V gene (reference sequence). This CDR3 reads CASSQDGGWGSPLHF. CDR3 nucleotides: TGTGCCAGCAGCCAAGATGGAGGGTGGGGTTCACCCCTCCACTTT.

The V call is TRBV6-1, the J call TRBJ1-2; D may be TRBD1 (6 bases). The CDR3 extends over 14 amino acids. The V end was cut by 5 bases, the J end by 0 bases, with 10 bases between. Germline V gene data show CDR1 as MNHNS and CDR2 as SASEGT. CDR3: CASSRTDTNYGYTF. As DNA, the CDR3 is TGTGCCAGCAGTCGGACAGATACTAACTATGGCTACACCTTC.

The chain employs TRBV5-8 and TRBJ1-2, with D uncertain. V lost 1 base to trimming and J lost 6 bases, with 10 bases between them. Germline CDR1 reads SGHTS; CDR2 reads YDEGEE. CDR3 size: 13 residues. The CDR3 sequence is CASSLKISDGYTF. For the CDR3, the DNA is TGTGCCAGCAGCTTGAAGATTTCCGATGGCTACACCTTC.

This chain connects TRBV11-3 to TRBJ2-5, with 12 bases aligning to TRBD2. V shed 4 bases, J shed 5 bases, and the junction held 5 bases outside the gene matches. CDR1 and CDR2 from the germline V gene are SGHNT and YENEEA. The CDR3 covers 15 residues. This chain's CDR3 is CASSSRTSGEETQYF. DNA for the CDR3: TGTGCCAGCAGCTCCCGGACTAGCGGGGAGGAGACCCAGTACTTC.

A word on this clonotype: A much larger clonotype is one base distant, so this may be a read error. The genes are TRBV20-1 and TRBJ1-3, with a tentative D call TRBD1 (5 bases). Between the trimmed V and J ends, which lost 0 bases and 6 bases, there was a span of 15 bases. In germline, CDR1 is DFQATT, CDR2 SNEGSKA (reference sequence). CDR3 length equals 15 residues. In DNA form, the CDR3 reads TGCAGTGCTAGAGAATTCGAAGGGGCTGAAAACACCATATATTTT. It is translated as CSAREFEGAENTIYF.

This clonotype ranks as medium-sized. This CDR3 reads CASSETGISGNTIYF. For the CDR3, the DNA is TGTGCCAGCAGTGAGACGGGCATCTCTGGAAACACCATATATTTT. V is TRBV6-1 and J is TRBJ1-3; D is ambiguous. In germline, CDR1 is MNHNS, CDR2 SASEGT. Trimming took off 3 bases at V and 0 bases at J, with 9 bases between the two ends. The CDR3 contains 15 residues.